These 17 T cell receptor beta chains originate from one sample sequenced in a study of identical twins (dated by TCRdb to the mid-2010s). Libraries were constructed by 5' RACE. Sequencer: Illumina HiSeq 2000. Starting from the raw public reads, TCRdb applied fastp trimming at Q25, assembled clones with MiXCR and retained in-frame beta chains. Under each unique CDR3 protein, matching rows form one entry showing the most common genes and DNA. The sample includes roughly 240,000 distinct CDR3 sequences, with around 7% observed a single time. Roughly 3.6% of the sample goes to the ten largest clones. The same data also went into a second study, on yellow fever vaccine responses in identical twins.

Sequenced: memory (CD45RO+) T cells sorted from blood. Sample cell subset or site, as interpreted from the label and publication: CD45RO+ enriched T cells. Receptor source: a woman between 18 and 30 years old in good health.

This clonotype appeared many times. The chain carries TRBV7-6 and TRBJ2-5, with TRBD1 identical over 11 bases. This CDR3 has 17 residues. Looked up from germline, CDR1 is SGHVS and CDR2 is FNYEAQ. Losses at the gene ends were 5 bases for V and 2 bases for J; bases not matched to a gene: 10. The CDR3 loop is CASSPMDRGPKQETQYF. In DNA, the CDR3 is TGTGCCAGCAGCCCGATGGACAGGGGGCCTAAACAAGAGACCCAGTACTTC.

This clonotype appeared many times. The chain joins TRBV20-1 to TRBJ2-1, with 9 bases fitting TRBD2. Germline V gene data show CDR1 as DFQATT and CDR2 as SNEGSKA (reference sequence). J lost 8 bases, V lost 2 bases, and 10 bases had no gene match. This CDR3 contains 15 residues. The CDR3 DNA sequence: TGCAGTGCTAGACGGACTAGCGCCGGTCGGGATGAGCAGTTCTTC. Protein: CSARRTSAGRDEQFF.

This clonotype was detected many times. The chain combines TRBV12-3 or TRBV12-4 with TRBJ2-3; unclear D gene. The CDR3 has 12 residues. V gave up 6 bases and J gave up 4 bases, with 8 bases separating them. The CDR3 nucleotides read TGTGCCAGCAGACAGCTGTCAGATACGCAGTATTTT. Translated, it gives CASRQLSDTQYF.

With respect to this clonotype: Given a much more abundant clone one base away, this may be a read error. The CDR3 carries no conserved terminal phenylalanine or tryptophan, so it likely arises from a read error. The chain links TRBV4-2 to TRBJ2-1; D may match TRBD1 or TRBD2 (6 bases each). CDR3 length equals 15 residues. Germline loops: CDR1 LGHNA, CDR2 YNFKEQ. The V and J ends lost 0 bases and 4 bases respectively, with 10 bases between them. In nucleotides, the CDR3 is TGTGCCAGCAGCCAAGATGAGGGGGGATACAATGAGCAGTTCTTG. The encoded protein is CASSQDEGGYNEQFL.

This clonotype was seen at least ten times. The chain has TRBV10-3 and TRBJ2-3; 7 nucleotides align to TRBD2. The germline gives CDR1 ENHRY, CDR2 SYGVKD. V dropped 0 bases and J dropped 4; count of bases not matched to a gene: 1. CDR3 length: 14 residues. CDR3 coding DNA: TGTGCCATCAGTGAGTCTAGCGGGCCAGATACGCAGTATTTT. Protein sequence: CAISESSGPDTQYF.

This clonotype was seen repeatedly, ten times or more. This chain uses TRBV5-1 with TRBJ2-3; tentatively, D is TRBD1 or TRBD2 (6 bases each). The CDR3 loop spans 15 amino acids. V was pared by 0 bases and J by 3 bases, with 11 bases between. Germline V gene sequence: CDR1 SGHRS, CDR2 YFSETQ. The CDR3 sequence: CASSLGGARTDTQYF. In nucleotides, the CDR3 is TGCGCCAGCAGCTTGGGGGGGGCGAGAACAGATACGCAGTATTTT.

There are many counts of this clonotype. This sequence joins TRBV15 and TRBJ2-5, with D unresolved. Germline loops: CDR1 LNHNV, CDR2 YYDKDF (reference sequence). V lost 0 bases to trimming and J lost 2 bases, with 10 bases between them. The CDR3 is 15 residues long. The CDR3 protein is CATSRDGVTQETQYF. The CDR3 coding sequence is TGTGCCACCAGCAGAGATGGGGTGACACAAGAGACCCAGTACTTC. Variable domain in full (rest from reference TRBV15 and TRBJ2-5): DAMVIQNPRYQVTQFGKPVTLSCSQTLNHNVMYWYQQKSSQAPKLLFHYYDKDFNNEADTPDNFQSRRPNTSFCFLDIRSPGLGDTAMYLCATSRDGVTQETQYFGPGTRLLVL.

The chain couples TRBV20-1 to TRBJ1-3; D gene uncertain. The V gene's germline CDR1 is DFQATT and CDR2 SNEGSKA (reference sequence). Trimming removed 3 bases from V and 2 bases from J, with 11 bases in between. The CDR3 covers 14 residues. CDR3 DNA sequence: TGCAGTGCTAGTCCTGGGAATACTGGAAACACCATATATTTT. Amino acid sequence: CSASPGNTGNTIYF.

This clonotype was counted at least ten times. V is TRBV10-3 and J is TRBJ2-1, with 7 bases aligning to TRBD2. Trimming removed 3 bases from V and 1 base from J; junction bases left unmatched: 9. This CDR3 comprises 17 residues. Germline values: CDR1 ENHRY, CDR2 SYGVKD. CDR3 loop: CAISDRPLAPSYNEQFF. CDR3 nucleotides: TGTGCCATCAGTGACCGTCCACTAGCGCCTTCCTACAATGAGCAGTTCTTC.

The V and J genes are TRBV2 and TRBJ1-4; D is ambiguous. The CDR3 runs to 12 residues. Germline-derived CDR1 and CDR2 are SNHLY and FYNNEI. V lost 10 bases, J lost 8 bases, and 14 bases lay in between. Here the CDR3 DNA reads TGTGCCATAAAGGACTTGGGAGAAAAACTGTTTTTT. It codes for CAIKDLGEKLFF.

This clonotype showed up just a few times. The chain employs TRBV5-1 and TRBJ1-3; a weak D match, TRBD1 (6 bases). From germline, CDR1 is SGHRS and CDR2 YFSETQ. The germline V and J ends were trimmed by 0 bases and 2 bases, with 9 bases remaining between them. The CDR3 totals 15 residues. The CDR3 spells CASSLAGQTGNTIYF. The DNA for the CDR3 is TGCGCCAGCAGCTTGGCCGGACAGACTGGAAACACCATATATTTT.

This clonotype was seen repeatedly, ten times or more. The CDR3 spells CASSNLAGKWADTQYF. In nucleotides, the CDR3 is TGCGCCAGCAGCAATCTAGCGGGGAAGTGGGCAGATACGCAGTATTTT. The chain joins TRBV5-1 to TRBJ2-3; TRBD2 matches 9 bases. From germline, CDR1 is SGHRS and CDR2 YFSETQ. This CDR3 region has 16 residues. V trimming: 4 bases; J trimming: 4 bases; junction bases outside the gene matches: 10.

The chain carries TRBV6-1 and TRBJ2-3; tentative D call: TRBD2 (6 bases). The V gene lost 0 bases and the J gene lost 6 bases, with 10 bases spanning the gap. The CDR3 is 14 amino acids. The germline V gene encodes CDR1 MNHNS and CDR2 SASEGT. The CDR3 region has the DNA TGTGCCAGCAGTGAAGCAAGTCGGGGGGATACGCAGTATTTT. The encoded protein is CASSEASRGDTQYF.

J is TRBJ2-3 and V is TRBV5-1; D gene uncertain. CDR3 size: 14 residues. Germline CDR1 reads SGHRS; CDR2 reads YFSETQ. The V and J ends lost 0 bases and 3 bases respectively, with 8 bases between them. The CDR3 loop reads CASSLAMETDTQYF. CDR3 sequence (DNA): TGCGCCAGCAGCTTGGCCATGGAGACAGATACGCAGTATTTT.

In this sample, this clonotype turned up many times. The chain is built from TRBV5-1 and TRBJ1-1; 10 nucleotides match TRBD1. The CDR3 runs 15 residues. The trim removed 0 bases at V and 5 bases at J, leaving 4 bases unmatched. Germline loops: CDR1 SGHRS, CDR2 YFSETQ. The CDR3 DNA sequence: TGCGCCAGCAGCTTGGGGGGACAGGGGCGGACTGAAGCTTTCTTT. It yields the protein CASSLGGQGRTEAFF.

The chain joins TRBV20-1 to TRBJ2-7; D gene unclear. Trimming removed 2 bases from V and 2 bases from J, with 10 bases in between. CDR1 is DFQATT and CDR2 is SNEGSKA in the germline V gene (reference sequence). The CDR3 covers 13 residues. The CDR3 DNA is TGCAGTGCTAGACCCGGATGGACCTACGAGCAGTACTTC. It specifies CSARPGWTYEQYF.

The chain is built from TRBV4-1 and TRBJ2-1; a possible D gene is TRBD1 (5 bases). Trimming removed 0 bases from V and 9 bases from J, with 12 bases in between. This CDR3 is built from 14 residues. Germline CDR1 and CDR2: MGHRA and YSYEKL. DNA for the CDR3: TGCGCCAGCAGCCAAGATGGGGCTTATGCTGAGCAGTTCTTC. It codes for CASSQDGAYAEQFF.